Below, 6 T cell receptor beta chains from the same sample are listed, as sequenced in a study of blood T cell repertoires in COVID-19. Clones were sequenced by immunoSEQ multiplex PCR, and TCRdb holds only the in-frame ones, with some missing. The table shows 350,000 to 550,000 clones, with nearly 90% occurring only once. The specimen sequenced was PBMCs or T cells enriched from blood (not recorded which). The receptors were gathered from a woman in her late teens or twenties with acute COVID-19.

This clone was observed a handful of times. CDR3 sequence (DNA): TGTGCCAGTAGCCCACAGGGGTGGGCAGCTTTCTTT. As protein: CASSPQGWAAFF. The J gene is TRBJ1-1, the V gene TRBV19; the match to TRBD1 covers 7 bases. Germline V CDR1 and CDR2: LNHDA, SQIVND (reference sequence). V lost 6 bases and J lost 10; bases outside the gene matches: 8. The CDR3 has 12 residues.

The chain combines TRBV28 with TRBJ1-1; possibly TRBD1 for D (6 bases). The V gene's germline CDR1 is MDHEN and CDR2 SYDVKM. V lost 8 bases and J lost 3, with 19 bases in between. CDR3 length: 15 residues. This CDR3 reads CASVLIRGAYTEAFF. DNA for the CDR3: TGTGCCAGCGTTCTGATCCGGGGGGCATACACTGAAGCTTTCTTT. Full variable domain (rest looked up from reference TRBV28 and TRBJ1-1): DVKVTQSSRYLVKRTGEKVFLECVQDMDHENMFWYRQDPGLGLRLIYFSYDVKMKEKGDIPEGYSVSREKKERFSLILESASTNQTSMYLCASVLIRGAYTEAFFGQGTRLTVV.

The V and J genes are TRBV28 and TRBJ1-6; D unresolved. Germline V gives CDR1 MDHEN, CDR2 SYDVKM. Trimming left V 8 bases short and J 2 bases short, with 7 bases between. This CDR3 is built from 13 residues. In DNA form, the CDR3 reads TGTGCCAGCGGGAGGACCTATAATTCACCCCTCCACTTT. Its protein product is CASGRTYNSPLHF.

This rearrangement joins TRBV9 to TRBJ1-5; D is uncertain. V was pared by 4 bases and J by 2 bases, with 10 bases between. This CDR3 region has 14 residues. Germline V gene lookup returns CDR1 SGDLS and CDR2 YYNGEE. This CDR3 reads CASSPGFGNQPQHF. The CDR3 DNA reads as TGTGCCAGCAGCCCGGGGTTCGGCAATCAGCCCCAGCATTTT.

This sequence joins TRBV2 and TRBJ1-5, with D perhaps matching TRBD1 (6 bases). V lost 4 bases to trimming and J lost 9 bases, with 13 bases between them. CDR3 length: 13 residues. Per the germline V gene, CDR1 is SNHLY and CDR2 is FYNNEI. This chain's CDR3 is CASSVEGGRPQHF. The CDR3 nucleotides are TGTGCCAGCAGTGTGGAAGGGGGAAGGCCCCAGCATTTT.

CDR3 DNA: TGCGCCAGCAGCCAAGATCCCCCGCTAGCGGGAGTCCAGTTGGAGCAGTTCTTC. Its protein product is CASSQDPPLAGVQLEQFF. This chain joins TRBV4-3 and TRBJ2-1, with TRBD2 matching 10 bases. The germline V gene encodes CDR1 LGHNA and CDR2 YSLEER. CDR3 length: 18 amino acids. After removal of 0 bases from V and 10 bases from J, the junction contained 15 bases not matched to a gene.